This is a list of T cell receptor beta chains from one sample in a study of blood T cell repertoires in COVID-19. The assay was immunoSEQ multiplex PCR, and TCRdb's table has in-frame clones only and misses some. The sample has approximately 200,000 clones, 85% to 90% seen once; the top ten hold approximately 6.2%. The sequenced material came from peripheral blood. These receptors were taken from a man aged 60-69 years who had recovered from COVID-19. Both conserved end residues are part of each CDR3. The D gene is left open where the match is weak. Expanded clones get a size class; other rows say once, few or many, or leave the size out.

TRBJ1-1,TRBV11-3,NA,NA,CASSSRLGEGEAFF,TGTGCCAGCAGCTCCAGACTGGGTGAGGGTGAAGCTTTCTTT
TRBJ2-5,TRBV27,NA,TRBD2,CASSPLGGGETQYF,TGTGCCAGCAGTCCCCTGGGGGGGGGAGAGACCCAGTACTTC
TRBJ1-1,TRBV5-1,NA,NA,CASSNQGNTEAFF,TGCGCCAGCAGCAATCAGGGGAACACTGAAGCTTTCTTT
TRBJ1-2,TRBV10-3,NA,NA,CAISELGGYTF,TGTGCCATCAGTGAGTTGGGCGGCTACACCTTC
TRBJ2-4,TRBV28,NA,TRBD1,CASTGDRAQNIQYF,TGTGCCAGCACCGGGGACAGGGCCCAAAACATTCAGTACTTC
TRBJ1-1,TRBV18,NA,TRBD1,CASSPLQGHEVGGAFF,TGTGCCAGCTCTCCCTTACAGGGGCATGAAGTTGGTGGAGCTTTCTTT
TRBJ1-5,TRBV2,NA,NA,CASSETESNQPQHF,TGTGCCAGCAGTGAAACGGAGAGCAATCAGCCCCAGCATTTT
TRBJ2-1,TRBV5-1,once,TRBD2,CASRELAGGHEQFF,TGCGCCAGCAGAGAACTAGCGGGGGGTCATGAGCAGTTCTTC
TRBJ2-1,TRBV6-5,NA,TRBD2,CASTPGTSGINEQFF,TGTGCCAGCACACCCGGGACTAGCGGGATTAATGAGCAGTTCTTC
TRBJ2-7,TRBV29-1,NA,NA,CSALSGPYEQYF,TGCAGCGCCCTTAGCGGCCCCTACGAGCAGTACTTC
TRBJ2-7,TRBV14,NA,TRBD2,CASSLVRGGEQYF,TGTGCCAGCAGCCTCGTCCGGGGGGGCGAGCAGTACTTC
TRBJ2-3,TRBV7-7,NA,TRBD1,CASSQRQGDTQYF,TGTGCCAGCAGCCAAAGACAGGGAGATACGCAGTATTTT
TRBJ1-1,TRBV5-1,NA,TRBD1,CASSPDRQGASFF,TGCGCCAGCAGCCCGGACAGACAGGGGGCGAGTTTCTTT
TRBJ2-7,TRBV9,NA,NA,CASSVALGGAYEQYF,TGTGCCAGCAGCGTAGCTCTGGGAGGAGCCTACGAGCAGTACTTC
TRBJ2-1,TRBV7-2,NA,TRBD2,CASPPGGLNEKSSYNEQFF,TGTGCCAGCCCCCCGGGGGGATTGAACGAAAAGAGCTCCTACAATGAGCAGTTCTTC
TRBJ1-2,TRBV20-1,few,TRBD1,CSATGGLGYTF,TGCAGTGCTACAGGGGGTCTTGGCTACACCTTC
TRBJ2-3,TRBV29-1,once,NA,CSVDISDTQYF,TGCAGCGTTGATATCTCAGATACGCAGTATTTT
TRBJ2-7,TRBV19,NA,TRBD1,CASSIGRDRVHEQYF,TGTGCCAGTAGTATTGGTAGGGACAGGGTGCACGAGCAGTACTTC
TRBJ2-7,TRBV28,NA,TRBD2,CASSLGSSGVYEQYF,TGTGCCAGCAGTTTAGGCTCTAGCGGGGTTTACGAGCAGTACTTC
TRBJ2-1,TRBV11-2,NA,TRBD2,CASSRAGEGWNEQFF,TGTGCCAGCAGCCGTGCGGGAGAGGGTTGGAATGAGCAGTTCTTC
TRBJ1-2,TRBV5-8,NA,NA,CASSLQGGYFYGYTF,TGTGCCAGCAGCCTGCAGGGTGGTTATTTTTATGGCTACACCTTC
TRBJ1-6,TRBV5-1,NA,NA,CASRGTDNSPLHF,TGCGCCAGCAGAGGGACTGATAATTCACCCCTCCACTTT
TRBJ2-1,TRBV5-1,NA,TRBD2,CASSPGTSGGGRNEQFF,TGCGCCAGCAGCCCCGGGACTAGCGGGGGAGGTAGGAATGAGCAGTTCTTC
TRBJ2-1,TRBV3-1/TRBV3-2,few,TRBD2,CASSQVRLAGANEQFF,TGTGCCAGCAGCCAAGTACGACTAGCGGGAGCGAATGAGCAGTTCTTC
TRBJ2-7,TRBV7-9,NA,NA,CASSRAYEQYF,TGTGCCAGCAGCCGAGCCTACGAGCAGTACTTC
TRBJ2-7,TRBV5-1,once,TRBD2,CASRTSGGPDEQYF,TGCGCCAGCAGGACTAGCGGGGGACCGGACGAGCAGTACTTC
TRBJ1-6,TRBV5-1,NA,TRBD1,CASSLGTGGNSPLHF,TGCGCCAGCAGCTTGGGGACAGGGGGTAATTCACCCCTCCACTTT
TRBJ1-6,TRBV28,once,TRBD1,CASRAQGADNSPLHF,TGTGCCAGCAGAGCACAGGGGGCGGATAATTCACCCCTCCACTTT
TRBJ1-2,TRBV15,NA,NA,CATSLDTNYGYTF,TGTGCCACCAGCCTGGACACGAACTATGGCTACACCTTC
TRBJ2-5,TRBV6-2/TRBV6-3,NA,NA,CASSHGGTQYF,TGTGCCAGCAGTCACGGGGGGACCCAGTACTTC
TRBJ2-5,TRBV5-1,NA,NA,CASSFLGLQYQETQYF,TGCGCCAGCAGCTTCCTGGGACTGCAGTACCAAGAGACCCAGTACTTC
TRBJ2-3,TRBV30,NA,NA,CAWSSTGLADTQYF,TGTGCCTGGAGTAGTACGGGGTTAGCAGATACGCAGTATTTT
TRBJ1-6,TRBV30,NA,TRBD1,CAWRRDRRSSDESSPLHF,TGTGCCTGGAGGCGGGACAGGCGATCCTCCGACGAAAGTTCACCCCTCCACTTT
TRBJ1-1,TRBV24-1,NA,NA,CATSDLNQGNTEAFF,TGTGCCACCAGTGATTTAAACCAGGGGAACACTGAAGCTTTCTTT
TRBJ2-7,TRBV29-1,NA,NA,CSAKLQGFYEQYF,TGCAGCGCTAAGCTACAGGGTTTCTACGAGCAGTACTTC
TRBJ1-3,TRBV18,NA,NA,CASSPAAGGSGNTIYF,TGTGCCAGCTCACCCGCCGCGGGGGGTTCTGGAAACACCATATATTTT
TRBJ1-6,TRBV28,NA,NA,CASSPAGSGISPLHF,TGTGCCAGCAGTCCCGCAGGGTCAGGGATTTCACCCCTCCACTTT
TRBJ1-6,TRBV11-3,NA,NA,CASSSDPGSPLHF,TGTGCCAGCAGCTCCGACCCGGGGTCACCCCTCCACTTT
TRBJ2-7,TRBV20-1,NA,TRBD2,CSASPAGVSHEQYF,TGCAGTGCTAGTCCAGCGGGAGTAAGCCACGAGCAGTACTTC
TRBJ1-1,TRBV3-1/TRBV3-2,NA,TRBD1,CASSPFDRGKGTEAFF,TGTGCCAGCAGCCCATTTGACAGGGGAAAGGGCACTGAAGCTTTCTTT
TRBJ2-3,TRBV2,NA,TRBD2,CASSRGGADTQYF,TGTGCCAGCAGCCGGGGGGGGGCAGATACGCAGTATTTT
TRBJ1-2,TRBV6-2/TRBV6-3,NA,TRBD1,CASSPNTRDRSYGYTF,TGTGCCAGCAGTCCGAACACCCGGGACAGGAGCTATGGCTACACCTTC
TRBJ1-1,TRBV6-5,NA,NA,CASKKLGWDTEAFF,TGTGCCAGCAAGAAACTGGGCTGGGACACTGAAGCTTTCTTT
TRBJ2-7,TRBV9,NA,NA,CASSVELGGGVIGYEQYF,TGTGCCAGCAGCGTAGAGTTAGGGGGAGGGGTCATTGGCTACGAGCAGTACTTC
TRBJ1-1,TRBV19,NA,TRBD1,CASRPPGQGSTEAFF,TGTGCCAGTAGACCACCGGGACAGGGAAGCACTGAAGCTTTCTTT
TRBJ2-1,TRBV5-1,few,NA,CASSFDGEYNEQFF,TGCGCCAGCAGCTTTGATGGAGAGTACAATGAGCAGTTCTTC
TRBJ1-4,TRBV5-6,NA,NA,CASSPQEAISTNEKLFF,TGTGCCAGCAGCCCGCAGGAGGCCATTTCAACTAATGAAAAACTGTTTTTT
TRBJ2-3,TRBV11-2,NA,TRBD2,CASSLAGGSLTDTQYF,TGTGCCAGCAGCTTAGCCGGCGGGAGCCTCACAGATACGCAGTATTTT
TRBJ1-1,TRBV2,NA,NA,CASSEAAGRADTEAFF,TGTGCCAGCAGTGAAGCAGCAGGCAGAGCCGACACTGAAGCTTTCTTT
TRBJ1-1,TRBV6-5,NA,NA,CASSVMGALNTEAFF,TGTGCCAGCAGCGTAATGGGGGCCTTGAACACTGAAGCTTTCTTT
TRBJ1-6,TRBV27,NA,NA,CASSLPGGPNSPLHF,TGTGCCAGCAGTCTACCCGGGGGGCCCAATTCACCCCTCCACTTT
TRBJ2-3,TRBV30,NA,TRBD1,CAWGGQGAGDTQYF,TGTGCCTGGGGGGGGCAGGGGGCTGGAGATACGCAGTATTTT
TRBJ1-1,TRBV19,NA,NA,CAALTRGRASGTEAFF,TGTGCCGCCTTAACCCGGGGAAGGGCCTCCGGGACTGAAGCTTTCTTT
TRBJ2-2,TRBV19,NA,NA,CASSIVQGGTGELFF,TGTGCCAGTAGTATAGTCCAGGGAGGCACCGGGGAGCTGTTTTTT
TRBJ1-6,TRBV5-4,NA,TRBD1,CASSLQGASNSPLHF,TGTGCCAGCAGCTTGCAGGGGGCTAGTAATTCACCCCTCCACTTT